This TCR beta chain originates from a study of Ad26.COV2.S vaccination and SARS-CoV-2 variants. General study results and limits: Spike-specific TCR breadth ran higher among vaccine recipients than placebo recipients.

TCRdb keeps only in-frame clones here, not all; method: immunoSEQ multiplex PCR. The sample lists about 140,000 clones, about nine tenths occurring once. Trimming stripped 2 bases from V and 10 bases from J, with 11 bases between. The germline V gene encodes CDR1 SGHAT and CDR2 FQNNGV. CDR3 length equals 13 residues. On this clone: Antigen: not known.

The chain couples TRBV11-2 to TRBJ1-4; TRBD1 might be the D (5 bases). The TCR was taken from a human donor who had recovered from COVID-19. The sample here was peripheral blood, taken after recovery from COVID-19. The CDR3 nucleotides read TGTGCCAGCAGCTTAACCGGGGCTGGAAAACTGTTTTTT. Its translation is CASSLTGAGKLFF. The whole variable domain, filled in from reference TRBV11-2 and TRBJ1-4, reads EAGVAQSPRYKIIEKRQSVAFWCNPISGHATLYWYQQILGQGPKLLIQFQNNGVVDDSQLPKDRFSAERLKGVDSTLKIQPAKLEDSAVYLCASSLTGAGKLFFGSGTQLSVL.